This is a list of T cell receptor beta chains from one sample in a study of blood T cell repertoires in COVID-19. Assay: immunoSEQ multiplex PCR; the TCRdb copy retains only in-frame clones and omits some. The table shows over 130,000 clones, with approximately 90% occurring only once. Sequences were obtained from peripheral blood. The receptors stem from a woman aged 80 or over with acute or convalescent COVID-19. Both conserved end residues are part of each CDR3. Each record gives: D gene, clone size, J gene, CDR3 length, V gene, CDR3 DNA, CDR3 protein. A D gene is named only where the DNA matches it firmly. Not every row has a clone size; where given, it reads once, few, many or a size class.

>NA|NA|TRBJ2-2|15|TRBV18
TGTGCCAGCTCACCTGCGCACAGGAACACCGGGGAGCTGTTTTTT
CASSPAHRNTGELFF
>NA|NA|TRBJ2-7|15|TRBV7-9
TGTGCCAGCAGCTCGAGTATGGGCTCCACCTACGAGCAGTACTTC
CASSSSMGSTYEQYF
>NA|NA|TRBJ2-3|15|TRBV7-2
TGTGCCAGCAGCTCCTTCGTTCAGGGGCAGTATACGCAGTATTTT
CASSSFVQGQYTQYF
>NA|NA|TRBJ2-7|13|TRBV5-1
TGCGCCAGCAGCTTGAACGGTCCCTACGAGCAGTACTTC
CASSLNGPYEQYF
>NA|few|TRBJ1-2|14|TRBV19
TGTGCCAGTAGTCCCTGGGGGCCACAGGGCAGCTACACCTTC
CASSPWGPQGSYTF
>TRBD1|NA|TRBJ1-5|14|TRBV10-3
TGTGCCAGCCGGGACAGGGAGCAGAATCAGCCCCAGCATTTT
CASRDREQNQPQHF
>NA|NA|TRBJ2-7|12|TRBV20-1
TGCAGTGCAAGTAGACTAGGACCCGAGCAGTACTTC
CSASRLGPEQYF
>TRBD1|NA|TRBJ2-7|15|TRBV25-1
TGTGCCAGCAGTGAATCGACAGGGCTACCCTACGAGCAGTACTTC
CASSESTGLPYEQYF
>TRBD2|NA|TRBJ2-5|12|TRBV29-1
TGCAGCGTCTACGGGGGGGATGAGACCCAGTACTTC
CSVYGGDETQYF
>TRBD1|NA|TRBJ1-2|14|TRBV18
TGTGCCAGCTCACCTCCCGGACAGGGCTATGGCTACACCTTC
CASSPPGQGYGYTF
>TRBD1|NA|TRBJ2-5|14|TRBV3-1/TRBV3-2
TGTGCCAGCAGCCAAGGGACAGGGGAAGAGACCCAGTACTTC
CASSQGTGEETQYF
>TRBD2|NA|TRBJ2-1|15|TRBV7-2
TGTGCCAGCAGTCGGACTAGCGGGGGGGCGGGTGAGCAGTTCTTC
CASSRTSGGAGEQFF
>TRBD2|NA|TRBJ2-7|15|TRBV5-5
TGTGCCAGCAGCCCGTTTAGCGGGGTGGGCTACGAGCAGTACTTC
CASSPFSGVGYEQYF
>NA|NA|TRBJ1-2|13|TRBV11-2
TGTGCCAGCAGCTTAGACAGGGGTGGCGGCTACACCTTC
CASSLDRGGGYTF
>TRBD1|NA|TRBJ1-1|15|TRBV2
TGTGCCAGCAGTGGATCCCGACAGGGAGGAACTGAAGCTTTCTTT
CASSGSRQGGTEAFF
>TRBD1|NA|TRBJ2-5|14|TRBV2
TGTGCCGGGGTCAGACAGGGACACCAAGAGACCCAGTACTTC
CAGVRQGHQETQYF
>NA|once|TRBJ1-1|14|TRBV5-4
TGTGCCAGCTTTGCTGGGGGCGGCTTTACTGAAGCTTTCTTT
CASFAGGGFTEAFF
>TRBD1|NA|TRBJ1-2|15|TRBV18
TGTGCCAGCTCACCTGGGACAGGACGATACTATGGCTACACCTTC
CASSPGTGRYYGYTF
>TRBD1|few|TRBJ1-2|16|TRBV11-2
TGTGCCAGCAGCTCCACAGGACCTGGGACAGCATATGGCTACACCTTC
CASSSTGPGTAYGYTF
>NA|NA|TRBJ2-5|13|TRBV30
TGTGCCTGGAGTGTAGGAGCAGCCGGAGCCCAGTACTTC
CAWSVGAAGAQYF
>TRBD1|NA|TRBJ1-1|15|TRBV18
TGTGCCAGCTCACCTCGGACAGGGGTGAACACTGAAGCTTTCTTT
CASSPRTGVNTEAFF
>TRBD1|few|TRBJ1-2|15|TRBV9
TGTGCCAGCAGCCCAGGGGGTAACCGCTTTGGGGGCTACACCTTC
CASSPGGNRFGGYTF
>TRBD2|NA|TRBJ2-5|16|TRBV30
TGTGCCTGGAGTGTAGGGACTAGCGGGGGGGAAGAGACCCAGTACTTC
CAWSVGTSGGEETQYF
>NA|NA|TRBJ1-1|15|TRBV7-3
TGTGCCAGCAGCTTAATGGGCCAGGAGAACACTGAAGCTTTCTTT
CASSLMGQENTEAFF
>NA|few|TRBJ2-5|14|TRBV2
TGTGCCAGCGCGGGGACCGGGGTCCAAGAGACCCAGTACTTC
CASAGTGVQETQYF
>TRBD1|NA|TRBJ2-7|18|TRBV14
TGTGCCAGCAGCCAAGAACGGTGGGGGACAGGGAGTCGATACGAGCAGTACTTC
CASSQERWGTGSRYEQYF